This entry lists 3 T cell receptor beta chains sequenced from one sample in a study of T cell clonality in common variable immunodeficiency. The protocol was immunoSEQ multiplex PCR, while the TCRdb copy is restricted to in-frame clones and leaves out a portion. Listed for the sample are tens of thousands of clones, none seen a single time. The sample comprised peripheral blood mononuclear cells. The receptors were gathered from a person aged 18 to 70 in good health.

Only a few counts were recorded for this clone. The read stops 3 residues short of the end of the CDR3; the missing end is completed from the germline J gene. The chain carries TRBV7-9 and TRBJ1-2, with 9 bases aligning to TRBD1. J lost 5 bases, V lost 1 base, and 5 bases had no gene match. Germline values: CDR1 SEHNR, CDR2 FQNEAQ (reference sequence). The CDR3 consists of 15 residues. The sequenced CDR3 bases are TGTGCCAGCAGCTTAGATGGACAGGGGATTTATGGC. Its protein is CASSLDGQGIYG. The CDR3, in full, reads CASSLDGQGIYGYTF.

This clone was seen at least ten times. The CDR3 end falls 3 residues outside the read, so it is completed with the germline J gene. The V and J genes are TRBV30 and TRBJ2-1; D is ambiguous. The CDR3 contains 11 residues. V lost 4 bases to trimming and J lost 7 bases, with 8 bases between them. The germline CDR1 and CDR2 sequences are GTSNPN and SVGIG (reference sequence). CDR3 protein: CAWTVFNEQFF. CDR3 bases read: TGTGCCTGGACCGTTTTTAATGAG.

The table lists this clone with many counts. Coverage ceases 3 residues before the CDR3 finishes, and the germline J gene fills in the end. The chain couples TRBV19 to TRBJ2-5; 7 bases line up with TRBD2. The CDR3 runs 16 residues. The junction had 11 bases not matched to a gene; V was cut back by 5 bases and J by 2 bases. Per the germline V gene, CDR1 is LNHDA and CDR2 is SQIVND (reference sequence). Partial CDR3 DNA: TGTGCCAGTAGTCGCACTCAGGGAGCGGGACAAGAGACC. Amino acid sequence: CASSRTQGAGQET. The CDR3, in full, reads CASSRTQGAGQETQYF.